The source of this TCR beta chain is a study of T cells in localized non-small cell lung cancer. With regard to this clone: As yet, its antigen is unknown.

Assay used: immunoSEQ multiplex PCR; TCRdb lists only in-frame clones, some missing. This sample yields some 71,000 clones, of which 84% are seen a single time; about 14% belongs to the top ten. Germline V lookup: CDR1 LNHDA, CDR2 SQIVND (reference sequence). The CDR3 contains 14 residues. The V segment lost 1 base and the J segment 8 bases; nucleotides outside the gene matches: 3. General observations from the study: Uninvolved adjacent lung showed higher T cell clonality than tumor. The appearance of a median approximately 60 of the top 100 tumor clones was seen in adjacent lung. Only one tumor region went through sequencing, so heterogeneity may still be there. Among blood samples, higher T cell density accompanied longer overall survival.

This chain joins TRBV19 and TRBJ1-4, with 8 positions matching TRBD1. The source material was peripheral blood, sampled before any cancer treatment. This TCR was sampled from an older female donor with stage I lung adenocarcinoma. Here the CDR3 DNA reads TGTGCCAGTAGTATAGGGACAGGGCGCGAAAAACTGTTTTTT. It encodes CASSIGTGREKLFF.